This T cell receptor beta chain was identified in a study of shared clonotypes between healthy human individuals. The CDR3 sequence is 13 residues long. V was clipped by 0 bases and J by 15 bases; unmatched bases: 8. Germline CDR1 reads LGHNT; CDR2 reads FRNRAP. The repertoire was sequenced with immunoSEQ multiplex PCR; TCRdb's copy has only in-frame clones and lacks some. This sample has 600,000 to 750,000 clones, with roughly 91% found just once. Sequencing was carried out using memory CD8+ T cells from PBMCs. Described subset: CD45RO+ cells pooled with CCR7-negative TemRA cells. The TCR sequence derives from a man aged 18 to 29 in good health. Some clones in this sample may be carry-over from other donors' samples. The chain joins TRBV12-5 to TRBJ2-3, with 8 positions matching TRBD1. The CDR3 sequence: CASGLVAGTGLYF. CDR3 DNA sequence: TGTGCTAGTGGTTTGGTGGCCGGGACAGGCTTATATTTT.